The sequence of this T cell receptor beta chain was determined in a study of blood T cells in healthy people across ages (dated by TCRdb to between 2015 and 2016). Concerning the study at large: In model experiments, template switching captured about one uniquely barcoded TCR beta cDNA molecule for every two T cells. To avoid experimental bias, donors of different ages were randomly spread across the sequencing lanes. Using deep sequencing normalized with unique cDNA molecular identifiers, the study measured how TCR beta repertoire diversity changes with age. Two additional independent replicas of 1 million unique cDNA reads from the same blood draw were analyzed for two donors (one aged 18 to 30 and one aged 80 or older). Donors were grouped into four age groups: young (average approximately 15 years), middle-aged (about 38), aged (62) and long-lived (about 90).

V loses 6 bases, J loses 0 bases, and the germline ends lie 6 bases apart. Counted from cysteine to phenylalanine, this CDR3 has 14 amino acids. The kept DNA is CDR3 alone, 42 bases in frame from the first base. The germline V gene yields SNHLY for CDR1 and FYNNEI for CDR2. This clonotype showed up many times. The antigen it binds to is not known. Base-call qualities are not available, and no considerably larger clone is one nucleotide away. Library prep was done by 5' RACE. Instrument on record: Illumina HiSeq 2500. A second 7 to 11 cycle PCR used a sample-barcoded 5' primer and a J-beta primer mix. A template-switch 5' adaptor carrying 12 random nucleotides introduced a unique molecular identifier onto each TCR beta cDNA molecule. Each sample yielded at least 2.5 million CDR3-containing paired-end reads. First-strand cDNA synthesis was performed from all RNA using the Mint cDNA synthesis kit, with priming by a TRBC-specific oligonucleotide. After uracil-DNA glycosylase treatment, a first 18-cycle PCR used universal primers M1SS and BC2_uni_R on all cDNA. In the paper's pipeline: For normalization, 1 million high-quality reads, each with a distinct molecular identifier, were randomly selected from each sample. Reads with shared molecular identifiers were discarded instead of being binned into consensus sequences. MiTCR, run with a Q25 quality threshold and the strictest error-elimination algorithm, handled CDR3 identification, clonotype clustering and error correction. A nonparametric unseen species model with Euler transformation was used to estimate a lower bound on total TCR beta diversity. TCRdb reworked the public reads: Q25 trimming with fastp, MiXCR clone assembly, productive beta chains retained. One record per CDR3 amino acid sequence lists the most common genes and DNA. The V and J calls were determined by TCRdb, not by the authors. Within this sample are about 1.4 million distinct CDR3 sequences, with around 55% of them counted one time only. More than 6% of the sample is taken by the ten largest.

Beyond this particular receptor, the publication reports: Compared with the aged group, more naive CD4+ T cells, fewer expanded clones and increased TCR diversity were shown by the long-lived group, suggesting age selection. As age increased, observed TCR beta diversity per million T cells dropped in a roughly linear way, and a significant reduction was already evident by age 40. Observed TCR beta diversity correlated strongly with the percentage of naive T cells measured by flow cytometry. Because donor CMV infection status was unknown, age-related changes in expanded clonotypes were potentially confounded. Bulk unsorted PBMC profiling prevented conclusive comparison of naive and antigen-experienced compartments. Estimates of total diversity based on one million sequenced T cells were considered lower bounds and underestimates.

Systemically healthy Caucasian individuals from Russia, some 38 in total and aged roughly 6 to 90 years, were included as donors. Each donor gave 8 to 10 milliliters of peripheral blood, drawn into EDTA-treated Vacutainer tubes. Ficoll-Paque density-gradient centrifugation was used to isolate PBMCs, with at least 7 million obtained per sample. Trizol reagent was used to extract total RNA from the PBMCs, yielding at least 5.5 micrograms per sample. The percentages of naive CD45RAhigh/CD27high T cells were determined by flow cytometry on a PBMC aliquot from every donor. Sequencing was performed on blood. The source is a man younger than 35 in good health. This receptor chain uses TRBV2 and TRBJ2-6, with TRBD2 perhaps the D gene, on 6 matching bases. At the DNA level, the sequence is TGTGCCAGCAGAGCGGGCTCTGGGGCCAACGTCCTGACTTTC. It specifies CASRAGSGANVLTF.